This section outlines one T cell receptor (beta chain) sequence together with its context. The antigen it recognizes is unknown. No much larger clone exists at a distance of one base, and base qualities are not known. Samples from volunteer blood donors who had recovered from COVID-19 were contributed by a second Seattle source. The collaborating institutions used their own protocols to collect whole blood in K2EDTA tubes. For TCRbeta analysis, collaborator samples were shipped as frozen whole blood, as isolated PBMCs, or as DNA extracted from either sample type. The data originate from a study of blood T cell repertoires in COVID-19 (dated by TCRdb to 2020 to 2022). Concerning the study at large: The collaborator samples originated in the United States, Italy and Spain and spanned the acute and convalescent phases of COVID-19. The prospective study material was composed of cDNA or gDNA derived from T cells, B-cell-depleted T cells, or PBMCs. Subjects who had been exposed to COVID-19, were actively infected with it, or had recovered from it provided the deeply sampled blood TCRbeta repertoires that made up the dataset. The repertoires were made available in a free public database intended to serve as a resource for research on the immune response to SARS-CoV-2. Samples came from the ongoing ImmuneRACE study (first 160 participants) plus 1,254 subjects from 6 global collaborators. Nearly every sample came with metadata listing a de-identified subject ID, COVID-19 status, age in years and sex. Where HLA class I and class II types were available, the types were taken from metadata supplied by the sample provider, not from assay-based typing.

The CDR3 spans 14 residues, from the cysteine through the phenylalanine. The kept DNA is CDR3 alone, 42 bases in frame from the first base. The CDR1 and CDR2 encoded by the germline V gene (reference sequence) are WNHNN and SYGVQD. V is cut by 2 bases and J by 15 bases, and the space between the germline ends is 20 bases. TCRbeta CDR3 regions were amplified from genomic DNA using the immunoSEQ Assay, a bias-controlled multiplex PCR. Per the original workflow: Within the assay, amplification of reference gene primers was used to estimate how many nucleated cells each sample contained. To quantify the absolute abundance of each unique TCRbeta CDR3 rearrangement, sequence reads were collapsed and filtered. For each sample, productive Simpson clonality was calculated as the square root of Simpson's diversity index over productive rearrangements. TCRdb took this table from immuneACCESS and kept in-frame rearrangements with V and J called. Such tables lack part of the clones; where checked against another copy, unresolved V genes explain under half of the gap, and the rest is unexplained. D and trimming were read from the DNA, whereas the V and J calls and clone size are those reported in that table. The sample yields roughly 240,000 clones; around 83% were counted once. The ten largest clones add up to about 2.3% of the sample.

The full study reports these points: The quantity of clinical and demographic metadata differed by source and by participant and was supplied without curation.

The sequenced material came from peripheral blood. The rearranged chain carries TRBV10-1 and TRBJ2-1, and perhaps TRBD1 as D gene, on 6 matching bases. This receptor was obtained from a man aged 40-49 years who had recovered from COVID-19. The DNA sequence is TGCGCCAGCAGTGAGGCGGTTGGACAGCCCCTACTGTTCTTC. This gives the protein CASSEAVGQPLLFF.